The rows below give T cell receptor beta chains drawn from one sample of a study of cytomegalovirus exposure and HLA in healthy donors. Measured with immunoSEQ multiplex PCR; TCRdb has only the in-frame clones, and not every one. The sample lists 150,000 or so clones; 85% to 90% were seen once. Sequenced material: PBMCs. The receptors were gathered from a human donor in good health. CDR3s include the opening cysteine and the closing phenylalanine or tryptophan. A D gene is named only where the DNA matches it firmly. The size of a clone is reported for some rows only, either as once, few or many, or as a class for expanded clones.

many	TRBD2	TRBV9	TRBJ2-2	TGTGCCAGCAGCGTTAGCGGGGGCACCGGGGAGCTGTTTTTT	CASSVSGGTGELFF
-	-	TRBV25-1	TRBJ2-3	TGTGCCAGCAGTGATAGTAGCGGCCCCACAGATACGCAGTATTTT	CASSDSSGPTDTQYF
-	TRBD2	TRBV18	TRBJ2-3	TGTGCCAGCTCACCCCTAGCGGGGGGTACGGCGGATACGCAGTATTTT	CASSPLAGGTADTQYF
-	-	TRBV5-1	TRBJ1-6	TGCGCCAGCATTACGGGTTATAATTCACCCCTCCACTTT	CASITGYNSPLHF
-	TRBD2	TRBV7-2	TRBJ2-2	TGTGCCAGCAGGCGGGTCGCTAGCGGACTATCGAACACCGGGGAGCTGTTTTTT	CASRRVASGLSNTGELFF
-	-	TRBV27	TRBJ2-7	TGTGCCAGCAGTTTATCGAAGGACATCTACGAGCAGTACTTC	CASSLSKDIYEQYF
-	TRBD1	TRBV28	TRBJ1-5	TGTGCCAGCAGTATGCCGGGACAGCGGCGGCCCCAGCATTTT	CASSMPGQRRPQHF
-	TRBD1	TRBV2	TRBJ2-5	TGTGCCAGCAGTGAAGGTCAGGGGGTGGCCCATGGAGAGACCCAGTACTTC	CASSEGQGVAHGETQYF
-	TRBD1	TRBV2	TRBJ2-4	TGTGCCAGCGGGAAGGGACAGGGTCTAAACATTCAGTACTTC	CASGKGQGLNIQYF
-	TRBD1	TRBV19	TRBJ1-5	TGTGCCAGTACCCCGGGACAGGGTAGCAATCAGCCCCAGCATTTT	CASTPGQGSNQPQHF
-	TRBD1	TRBV5-6	TRBJ1-3	TGTGCCAGCAGCCCAATTGATGACAGGGGGGGGAACACCATATATTTT	CASSPIDDRGGNTIYF
-	TRBD1	TRBV18	TRBJ1-5	TGTGCCAGCTCACAGGCGGCGGGACAGGGCAATCAGCCCCAGCATTTT	CASSQAAGQGNQPQHF
-	TRBD1	TRBV5-6	TRBJ2-5	TGTGCCAGCAGCGACAGGGTCCAAGAGACCCAGTACTTC	CASSDRVQETQYF
-	-	TRBV30	TRBJ1-1	TGTGCCTGGAAAGATAGGGACATTGAAGCTTTCTTT	CAWKDRDIEAFF
-	TRBD1	TRBV13	TRBJ2-3	TGTGCCAGCAGCTTGCAAGGGGGCGGTAGAGCAGATACGCAGTATTTT	CASSLQGGGRADTQYF
-	TRBD1	TRBV18	TRBJ1-4	TGTGCCAGCTCACCGGGTTGGGACAGGAAGTCAACTAATGAAAAACTGTTTTTT	CASSPGWDRKSTNEKLFF
-	TRBD2	TRBV28	TRBJ2-7	TGTGCCAGCAGTGTAATCACTAGCGGGAGCCCCTACGAGCAGTACTTC	CASSVITSGSPYEQYF
-	TRBD1	TRBV28	TRBJ2-1	TGTGCCAGCAAAACGACAAAAGGGACAGGGGGTTACAATGAGCAGTTCTTC	CASKTTKGTGGYNEQFF
-	TRBD2	TRBV5-1	TRBJ2-1	TGCGCCAGCAGCTTGGTACCAGCGGGGGGACCGCCCGATGAGCAGTTCTTC	CASSLVPAGGPPDEQFF
-	TRBD1	TRBV2	TRBJ1-1	TGTGCCAGCAGTCGACAGGGGACCAGTGAAGCTTTCTTT	CASSRQGTSEAFF
-	TRBD1	TRBV27	TRBJ2-5	TGTGCCAGCAGTTTATTGACAGGGGGGGAGACCCAGTACTTC	CASSLLTGGETQYF
once	TRBD2	TRBV7-9	TRBJ2-1	TGTGCCAGCCGCATAGCGGGAGTTGGGAATGAGCAGTTCTTC	CASRIAGVGNEQFF